These 27 T cell receptor beta chains originate from one sample sequenced in a study of blood T cells in healthy people across ages. The second PCR ran about 6 to 12 cycles with a sample-barcoded 5' primer and J-beta primers. TCRdb analysed the 5' RACE reads with MiXCR anew, one entry per CDR3 protein. The table has about 700,000 distinct CDR3 sequences, approximately 29% seen once; the top ten hold approximately 15%. The specimen sequenced was blood. These receptors originate from a woman at least 80 years old in good health.

There are many counts of this clonotype. The chain carries TRBV25-1 and TRBJ1-4; D remains unclear. The germline V gene has CDR1 MGHDK and CDR2 SYGVNS. The CDR3 has 14 residues. With 2 bases removed from V and 7 bases from J, the gap between germline ends came to 11 bases. CDR3 sequence (DNA): TGTGCCAGCAGTGAAGCAGGCGGTCCTGAAAAACTGTTTTTT. It is translated as CASSEAGGPEKLFF.

On this clonotype: This may arise from a read error, as a much more abundant clone is one base away. This chain connects TRBV29-1 to TRBJ1-2; a weak D match, TRBD1 (5 bases). V was cut by 6 bases and J by 0 bases, with 11 bases left in between. Germline V gene sequence: CDR1 SQVTM, CDR2 ANQGSEA. The CDR3 sequence is 13 residues long. The CDR3 region has the DNA TGCAGCGTAAGGGGACGGGCTAACTATGGCTACACCTTC. As protein: CSVRGRANYGYTF. Drawing the rest from reference TRBV29-1 and TRBJ1-2, the complete variable domain is SAVISQKPSRDICQRGTSLTIQCQVDSQVTMMFWYRQQPGQSLTLIATANQGSEATYESGFVIDKFPISRPNLTFSTLTVSNMSPEDSSIYLCSVRGRANYGYTFGSGTRLTVV.

To note about this clonotype: This may stem from a read error, because a much larger clone lies one nucleotide away. This rearrangement joins TRBV28 to TRBJ2-1; 13 nucleotides align to TRBD2. The J call may not be correct, given that the DNA end is closer to TRBJ2-7. Germline V gene sequence: CDR1 MDHEN, CDR2 SYDVKM. This CDR3 has 17 amino acids. The DNA of the CDR3 is TGTGCCAGCAGCTCACCCGGGACTAGCGGGGCCTACAATGAGCAGTACTTC. Residues: CASSSPGTSGAYNEQYF.

This clonotype has more than one count but fewer than ten. The V call is TRBV10-3, the J call TRBJ2-5; the D gene is possibly TRBD1 (6 bases). The DNA end favors TRBJ2-7, so the J call may be wrong. Germline V gene data show CDR1 as ENHRY and CDR2 as SYGVKD. This CDR3 comprises 13 residues. The DNA of the CDR3 is TGTGCCATCAGTGAGATCAGGGGAGACGAGCAGTACTTC. Amino acids: CAISEIRGDEQYF.

This clonotype occurred many times. The chain links TRBV4-3 to TRBJ2-3, with TRBD2 matching over 8 bases. The CDR3 runs 17 residues. Germline-derived CDR1 and CDR2 are LGHNA and YSLEER. V shed 4 bases, J shed 3 bases, and the junction held 12 bases outside the gene matches. In DNA, the CDR3 is TGCGCCAGCAGCCGTGGCGGGGGGTACTTGGGGACAGATACGCAGTATTTT. Encoded protein: CASSRGGGYLGTDTQYF.

Ten or more counts support this clonotype. This chain uses TRBV3-1 with TRBJ2-1; D might be TRBD1 (5 bases). The ends were cut back, 10 bases at V and 10 bases at J, with 26 bases in the middle. Germline V gene data show CDR1 as LGHDT and CDR2 as YNNKEL (reference sequence). The CDR3 is 15 residues long. CDR3 in amino acids: CATSRGSTALREQFF. CDR3 in DNA: TGTGCCACGTCACGTGGGTCGACAGCCTTACGGGAGCAGTTCTTC.

This clonotype was seen a few times. The gene calls are TRBV5-8 and TRBJ1-5; TRBD1 matches at 9 bases. V was pared by 4 bases and J by 0 bases, with 5 bases of the junction left unmatched. Germline V gene sequence: CDR1 SGHTS, CDR2 YDEGEE. This CDR3 is 16 amino acids long. The DNA of the CDR3 is TGTGCCAGCAGCCCTGGACAGGGGCCTAGCAATCAGCCCCAGCATTTT. This gives the protein CASSPGQGPSNQPQHF.

This clonotype has a count of ten or more. The genes are TRBV6-5 and TRBJ2-1; D might be TRBD2 (6 bases). V lost 4 bases to trimming and J lost 9 bases, with 22 bases between them. The germline V gene has CDR1 MNHEY and CDR2 SVGAGI. The CDR3 sequence is 16 residues long. Written as DNA, the CDR3 is TGTGCCAGCAGTTCCCCGGGACTTGTAGAGGCTGGTGAGCAGTTCTTC. This codes for CASSSPGLVEAGEQFF.

For this clonotype: A much larger clone lies a single base off, so this may be a read error. The CDR3: CAGLDRSYGYTF. CDR3 bases: TGTGCCGGCTTGGACAGGTCCTATGGCTACACCTTC. J is TRBJ1-2 and V is TRBV28; 7 bases agree with TRBD1. CDR1 and CDR2 (germline): MDHEN, SYDVKM. V gave up 11 bases and J gave up 4 bases; unmatched junction bases: 7. The CDR3 is 12 amino acids.

The CDR3 is CASTRGAGSNQPQHF. The CDR3 region has the DNA TGTGCCTCTACCCGGGGGGCAGGGAGCAATCAGCCCCAGCATTTT. The V call is TRBV30, the J call TRBJ1-5; the D gene is possibly TRBD1 (6 bases). CDR1 GTSNPN and CDR2 SVGIG come from the germline V gene (reference sequence). The CDR3 totals 15 residues. The V gene lost 7 bases and the J gene lost 1 base, with 17 bases spanning the gap.

This clonotype was seen at least ten times. The chain is built from TRBV20-1 and TRBJ2-7; D unresolved. CDR3 length: 11 amino acids. The V gene's germline CDR1 is DFQATT and CDR2 SNEGSKA (reference sequence). The V end lost 5 bases, the J end lost 4 bases, and 9 bases lay between the germline ends. The CDR3 coding sequence is TGCAGTGCTGCTGACCCGTACGAGCAGTACTTC. Amino acid sequence: CSAADPYEQYF.

This clonotype was found many times. The chain links TRBV6-4 to TRBJ2-7; TRBD2 matches at 10 bases. The V and J ends lost 0 bases and 3 bases, in that order; junction bases with no gene match: 5. The CDR3 has 16 residues. Germline V gives CDR1 MRHNA, CDR2 SNTAGT. This CDR3 is CASSDSGLAGDYEQYF. The CDR3 coding sequence is TGTGCCAGCAGTGACTCGGGGCTAGCGGGGGACTACGAGCAGTACTTC.

This chain links TRBV12-3 or TRBV12-4 with TRBJ2-3, with D tentatively TRBD1 or TRBD2 (5 bases each). This CDR3 spans 14 amino acids. The V end was cut by 7 bases, the J end by 3 bases, with 14 bases between. Here the CDR3 DNA reads TGTGCCAGCACAAGGGGAGTTGTAACAGATACGCAGTATTTT. Translation gives CASTRGVVTDTQYF.

Note on this clonotype: A much larger clone differs by one base, so this may be a read error. The CDR3 DNA sequence: TGTGCCAGCCCAAGGACCCTTACGGGACAGGGGGTTGAGCAGTTCTTC. Translated, it gives CASPRTLTGQGVEQFF. V and J are TRBV18 and TRBJ2-1; 11 bases are shared with TRBD1. Trimming cost V 8 bases and J 9 bases; bases outside gene matches: 15. Per germline, CDR1 KGHSH and CDR2 LQKENI. The CDR3 contains 16 residues.

In its sample, this clonotype was seen many times. V usage is TRBV27 and J usage is TRBJ2-1; D is tentatively TRBD1 or TRBD2 (5 bases each). CDR3 length: 15 amino acids. Germline V gene lookup returns CDR1 MNHEY and CDR2 SMNVEV (reference sequence). Trimming removed 2 bases from V and 12 bases from J, with 20 bases in between. The CDR3 nucleotides are TGTGCCAGCAGTTTACTGGACAATCGGGATAGGGGGCAGTTCTTC. Its protein is CASSLLDNRDRGQFF.

This clonotype showed up just a few times. The chain combines TRBV28 with TRBJ2-5, with 12 bases aligning to TRBD1. Per the germline V gene, CDR1 is MDHEN and CDR2 is SYDVKM. The CDR3 is 13 residues long. Trimming took 6 bases from V and 11 from J; bases not matched to a gene: 7. This chain's CDR3 is CASRGQGAVEQYF. DNA of the CDR3: TGTGCCAGCAGGGGACAGGGGGCGGTTGAGCAGTACTTC.

About this clonotype itself: A junction end diverges from the germline sequence, so it may reflect a read error. This chain links TRBV6-1 with TRBJ1-1; D ambiguous. The germline V gene encodes CDR1 MNHNS and CDR2 SASEGT. The CDR3 extends over 15 amino acids. The CDR3 region is CASSAIPSVNTEAFF. In nucleotides, the CDR3 is TGTGCCAGTAGTGCCATCCCATCTGTGAACACTGAAGCTTTCTTT.

At least ten counts were recorded for this clonotype. The chain is built from TRBV13 and TRBJ2-3; D is uncertain. Germline CDR1 and CDR2: PRHDT and FYEKMQ (reference sequence). This CDR3 region has 15 residues. With 0 bases removed from V and 2 bases from J, the gap between germline ends came to 9 bases. CDR3 residues: CASSLGGRITDTQYF. CDR3 in DNA: TGTGCCAGCAGCTTAGGCGGCAGGATCACAGATACGCAGTATTTT.

The chain recombines TRBV29-1 with TRBJ2-7; unclear D gene. Trimming cost V 4 bases and J 0 bases, with 7 bases left between them. Germline loops: CDR1 SQVTM, CDR2 ANQGSEA. The CDR3 is made up of 12 amino acids. DNA for the CDR3: TGCAGCGTTGTATTATTCTCCTACGAGCAGTACTTC. It encodes CSVVLFSYEQYF.

Points on this clonotype: A much larger clone differs from this one at a single base, so this may be a read error. The V call is TRBV7-9, the J call TRBJ1-2; TRBD1 is a possible D gene (6 bases). CDR3 length: 14 residues. The germline gives CDR1 SEHNR, CDR2 FQNEAQ (reference sequence). The CDR3: CSSSPRTVNYGYTF. Here the CDR3 DNA reads TGTTCCAGCAGCCCTCGGACAGTTAACTATGGCTACACCTTC. The complete variable domain, with remaining parts taken from reference TRBV7-9 and TRBJ1-2, reads DTGVSQNPRHKITKRGQNVTFRCDPISEHNRLYWYRQTLGQGPEFLTYFQNEAQLEKSRLLSDRFSAERPKGSFSTLEIQRTEQGDSAMYLCSSSPRTVNYGYTFGSGTRLTVV.

Many counts were recorded for this clonotype. The genes are TRBV20-1 and TRBJ2-1, with TRBD2 matching 13 bases. The CDR3 consists of 12 residues. Trimming cost V 6 bases and J 15 bases; bases outside gene matches: 8. Germline CDR1 DFQATT, CDR2 SNEGSKA (reference sequence). CDR3 nucleotides: TGCAGTGCCCGACTAGCGGGGGGCGATCGGTTCTTC. It specifies CSARLAGGDRFF.

Only one count was recorded for this clonotype. The chain recombines TRBV9 with TRBJ2-5; 11 bases map to TRBD2. The V gene's germline CDR1 is SGDLS and CDR2 YYNGEE. The CDR3 consists of 16 residues. Losses at the gene ends were 4 bases for V and 11 bases for J; bases not matched to a gene: 16. The CDR3: CASSTTASGGYNEQYF. CDR3 DNA sequence: TGTGCCAGCAGCACCACGGCTAGCGGGGGGTACAATGAGCAGTACTTC.

This clonotype was counted many times. This chain joins TRBV4-2 and TRBJ1-2; possible D gene TRBD1, 6 bases. Trimming left V 0 bases short and J 8 bases short, with 10 bases between. CDR3 length equals 13 residues. CDR1 is LGHNA and CDR2 is YNFKEQ in the germline V gene. In nucleotides, the CDR3 is TGTGCCAGCAGCCAAGATCCAGGGGACGGCTACACCTTC. Protein: CASSQDPGDGYTF.

The J gene is TRBJ1-4, the V gene TRBV20-1; unclear D gene. This CDR3 region has 15 residues. CDR1 and CDR2 from the germline V gene are DFQATT and SNEGSKA (reference sequence). The V and J ends lost 6 bases and 4 bases respectively, with 18 bases between them. CDR3 loop: CSAPRRSSNNEKLFF. CDR3 nucleotides: TGCAGTGCCCCTCGGAGGTCTTCGAATAATGAAAAACTGTTTTTT.

As concerns this clonotype: This may be a read error, as it is one base from a much larger clone. The V gene is TRBV30, the J gene TRBJ1-1, with 8 bases identical to TRBD1. Germline V gene data show CDR1 as GTSNPN and CDR2 as SVGIG (reference sequence). V shed 3 bases and J 4 bases; nucleotides not matched to a gene: 7. The CDR3 is made up of 14 amino acids. The CDR3 loop reads CAWSPTGGITEAFF. The CDR3 coding sequence is TGTGCCTGGAGCCCAACAGGGGGTATCACTGAAGCTTTCTTT.

This chain connects TRBV6-6 to TRBJ1-2, with a weak D call TRBD1 (6 bases). V lost 9 bases and J lost 3, with 17 bases in between. Per the germline V gene, CDR1 is MNHNY and CDR2 is SVGAGI (reference sequence). There are 14 residues in the CDR3. CDR3 loop: CASSQGSYYYGYTF. The DNA for the CDR3 is TGTGCCAGTAGCCAGGGGTCCTACTACTATGGCTACACCTTC.

This clonotype was picked up many times. In DNA form, the CDR3 reads TGTGCCAGCAGTTCACGCTCCGGGACGGGCAATCAGCCCCAGCATTTT. It is translated as CASSSRSGTGNQPQHF. The V and J genes are TRBV12-3 or TRBV12-4 and TRBJ1-5; perhaps TRBD1 as D (5 bases). V dropped 4 bases and J dropped 2 bases, with 15 bases sitting between them. This CDR3 spans 16 amino acids.